Each of the 4 T cell receptor beta chains below was sequenced from the same sample in a study of OX40 agonist ivuxolimab in advanced cancers. Assay used: immunoSEQ multiplex PCR; TCRdb lists only in-frame clones, some missing. This sample carries tens of thousands of clones, approximately 88% of them seen once, and the ten largest clones take less than 12%. Here the sequenced sample was CD4+ or CD8+ T cells sorted from blood, taken in a trial of the OX40 agonist ivuxolimab. These receptors came from an adult with an advanced solid tumor such as melanoma, head and neck, liver or kidney cancer.

J is TRBJ1-6 and V is TRBV18; possible D gene TRBD1, 6 bases. Germline CDR1 KGHSH, CDR2 LQKENI. V gave up 3 bases and J gave up 10 bases, with 13 bases separating them. This CDR3 contains 14 residues. CDR3 coding DNA: TGTGCCAGCTCACCTACCGACAGGAACTCACCCCTCCACTTT. Protein sequence: CASSPTDRNSPLHF.

J is TRBJ2-3 and V is TRBV6-5; 8 bases align to TRBD1. Losses at the gene ends were 3 bases for V and 1 base for J; bases not matched to a gene: 6. Germline V gene data show CDR1 as MNHEY and CDR2 as SVGAGI. The CDR3 covers 16 residues. CDR3 loop: CASSYLPGGGTDTQYF. As DNA, the CDR3 is TGTGCCAGCAGTTATCTCCCAGGGGGCGGCACAGATACGCAGTATTTT.

J is TRBJ2-5 and V is TRBV15; 7 positions match TRBD1. CDR3 size: 14 residues. The junction had 2 bases not matched to a gene; V was cut back by 1 base and J by 3 bases. Looked up from germline, CDR1 is LNHNV and CDR2 is YYDKDF (reference sequence). CDR3: CATSRVQGEETQYF. The CDR3 DNA reads as TGTGCCACCAGCAGAGTCCAGGGGGAAGAGACCCAGTACTTC.

This chain links TRBV6-6 with TRBJ2-4; 7 bases are shared with TRBD1. V was clipped by 0 bases and J by 3 bases; unmatched bases: 5. The CDR3 totals 16 residues. Germline V CDR1 and CDR2: MNHNY, SVGAGI (reference sequence). The CDR3 sequence: CASSYSTGLGKNIQYF. For the CDR3, the DNA is TGTGCCAGCAGTTACTCGACAGGGTTGGGCAAAAACATTCAGTACTTC.